Each of the 22 T cell receptor beta chains below was sequenced from the same sample in a study of OX40 agonist ivuxolimab in advanced cancers. Only in-frame clones appear in the TCRdb table, and some are missing; sequencing was by immunoSEQ multiplex PCR. The table records about 39,000 clones, 80% to 95% of them present only once. Sequencing was performed on CD4+ or CD8+ T cells sorted from blood, taken in a trial of the OX40 agonist ivuxolimab. The receptors stem from an adult with an advanced solid tumor such as melanoma, head and neck, liver or kidney cancer.

The chain has TRBV5-1 and TRBJ2-5; D gene uncertain. Near its end, the DNA agrees better with TRBJ2-7, so the J call may be wrong. The CDR3 sequence is 14 residues long. CDR1 is SGHRS and CDR2 is YFSETQ in the germline V gene. This chain's CDR3 is CASSLEGNSYEQYF. DNA for the CDR3: TGCGCCAGCAGCTTGGAAGGGAACTCCTACGAGCAGTACTTC.

This chain joins TRBV6-5 and TRBJ1-1; D perhaps matches TRBD1 (5 bases). The V gene's germline CDR1 is MNHEY and CDR2 SVGAGI. The CDR3 covers 16 residues. Deletions cut 0 bases from V and 1 base from J, with 12 bases between. CDR3 bases: TGTGCCAGCAGTTACTCCTTGGGGCAGGCGAACACTGAAGCTTTCTTT. Protein sequence: CASSYSLGQANTEAFF.

The chain is built from TRBV4-1 and TRBJ1-1; D possibly corresponds to TRBD1 (5 bases). CDR3 size: 14 residues. CDR1 is MGHRA and CDR2 is YSYEKL in the germline V gene. Trimming pared 3 bases from V and 3 bases from J, leaving 11 bases between. Here the CDR3 DNA reads TGCGCCAGCAGCCACCCCGGGACTCACACTGAAGCTTTCTTT. Amino acid sequence: CASSHPGTHTEAFF.

This clone was counted a single time. The rearrangement links TRBV7-2 to TRBJ2-7, with D perhaps matching TRBD2 (6 bases). CDR1 SGHTA and CDR2 FQGNSA come from the germline V gene. The CDR3 runs to 18 residues. V was shortened by 6 bases and J by 6 bases, with 30 bases between the two germline ends. The CDR3 protein is CASSGLPGTGENPSEQYF. Here the CDR3 DNA reads TGTGCCAGCAGTGGGCTGCCGGGGACGGGAGAGAACCCCTCCGAGCAGTACTTC.

The chain uses TRBV7-9 and TRBJ2-5; D may correspond to TRBD1 or TRBD2 (5 bases each). V shed 4 bases and J shed 3 bases, with 12 bases lying between them. The CDR3 covers 14 residues. Germline CDR1 reads SEHNR; CDR2 reads FQNEAQ (reference sequence). CDR3 nucleotides: TGTGCCAGCAGCTCCCTCGGGGCGAAAGAGACCCAGTACTTC. Protein sequence: CASSSLGAKETQYF. The full variable domain, in which reference TRBV7-9 and TRBJ2-5 provide the parts outside the CDR3, is DTGVSQNPRHKITKRGQNVTFRCDPISEHNRLYWYRQTLGQGPEFLTYFQNEAQLEKSRLLSDRFSAERPKGSFSTLEIQRTEQGDSAMYLCASSSLGAKETQYFGPGTRLLVL.

This clone was observed once. For the CDR3, the DNA is TGTGCCAGCAGTGTTGGTACCTCCTACGAGCAGTACTTC. Its translation: CASSVGTSYEQYF. The chain recombines TRBV28 with TRBJ2-7; D remains ambiguous. The V gene's germline CDR1 is MDHEN and CDR2 SYDVKM. Trimming stripped 5 bases from V and 0 bases from J, with 8 bases between. This CDR3 contains 13 residues.

The chain has TRBV27 and TRBJ2-1, with a tentative D call TRBD2 (6 bases). The CDR3 spans 15 residues. Germline V gene lookup returns CDR1 MNHEY and CDR2 SMNVEV (reference sequence). Trimming removed 6 bases at V and 6 bases at J, with 18 bases between. This CDR3 reads CASSQRGTLPNEQFF. The CDR3 coding sequence is TGTGCCAGCAGCCAACGCGGGACCCTCCCCAATGAGCAGTTCTTC.

This chain uses TRBV27 with TRBJ1-1; a weak D match, TRBD1 (6 bases). The germline V gene encodes CDR1 MNHEY and CDR2 SMNVEV (reference sequence). CDR3 length: 16 amino acids. V dropped 3 bases and J dropped 4 bases, with 18 bases sitting between them. CDR3 bases: TGTGCCAGCAGTTTCTGGCAGGGGAATGGCGCCACTGAAGCTTTCTTT. Its translation: CASSFWQGNGATEAFF.

In regard to this clone: One end of the junction is discordant with germline, which a read error may explain. The V gene is TRBV2, the J gene TRBJ2-5, with no clear D. Germline CDR1 and CDR2: SNHLY and FYNNEI. This CDR3 has 15 residues. The CDR3 region is CASREGPFEGETQYF. The CDR3 coding sequence is TGTGCCAGCAGGGAAGGACCGTTCGAAGGGGAGACCCAGTACTTC.

This clone was seen only once. The genes are TRBV2 and TRBJ1-1; D is unresolved. CDR1 and CDR2 (germline): SNHLY, FYNNEI. This CDR3 spans 16 amino acids. The ends were cut back, 2 bases at V and 1 base at J, with 14 bases in the middle. CDR3 bases: TGTGCCAGCAGTGAAAGGGTCCCCGGCCCGAACACTGAAGCTTTCTTT. The encoded protein is CASSERVPGPNTEAFF. The whole variable domain, filled in from reference TRBV2 and TRBJ1-1, reads EPEVTQTPSHQVTQMGQEVILRCVPISNHLYFYWYRQILGQKVEFLVSFYNNEISEKSEIFDDQFSVERPDGSNFTLKIRSTKLEDSAMYFCASSERVPGPNTEAFFGQGTRLTVV.

The J gene is TRBJ2-3, the V gene TRBV5-1; possibly TRBD2 for D (5 bases). CDR1 is SGHRS, CDR2 YFSETQ, per germline. The CDR3 is 15 amino acids. V lost 0 bases and J 3 bases, leaving 11 bases between the germline ends. CDR3 protein: CASSLAFRGTDTQYF. In nucleotides, the CDR3 is TGCGCCAGCAGCTTGGCCTTTCGGGGAACAGATACGCAGTATTTT.

V usage is TRBV7-9 and J usage is TRBJ2-6; 8 bases agree with TRBD1. This CDR3 contains 15 residues. CDR1 is SEHNR and CDR2 is FQNEAQ in the germline V gene (reference sequence). The ends lost 5 bases at V and 7 bases at J; junction bases unmatched: 7. Here the CDR3 DNA reads TGTGCCAGCAGCACCAGGACAGGGCGAGCCAACGTCCTGACTTTC. Translating gives CASSTRTGRANVLTF.

The chain has TRBV9 and TRBJ2-1; 9 nucleotides align to TRBD2. The CDR3 consists of 16 residues. Germline V CDR1 and CDR2: SGDLS, YYNGEE. Losses at the gene ends were 2 bases for V and 8 bases for J; bases not matched to a gene: 11. In DNA, the CDR3 is TGTGCCAGCAGCGTTAGCGGGAGCTCCACAATGGATGAGCAGTTCTTC. This sequence encodes CASSVSGSSTMDEQFF.

In this sample, this clone turned up once. V is TRBV6-5 and J is TRBJ2-2, with a tentative D call TRBD1 (5 bases). The germline V and J ends were trimmed by 8 bases and 1 base, with 11 bases remaining between them. This CDR3 is 14 amino acids long. CDR1 and CDR2 (germline): MNHEY, SVGAGI. In nucleotides, the CDR3 is TGTGCCAGCCGATGGCAGGGGAACACCGGGGAGCTGTTTTTT. Amino acid sequence: CASRWQGNTGELFF.

The rearrangement links TRBV11-3 to TRBJ2-7, with a weak D call TRBD1 (6 bases). CDR1 is SGHNT and CDR2 is YENEEA in the germline V gene. Between the trimmed V and J ends, which lost 5 bases and 6 bases, there was a span of 14 bases. There are 13 residues in the CDR3. The CDR3 loop reads CASSPGQLFEQYF. Written as DNA, the CDR3 is TGTGCCAGCAGCCCAGGACAGTTATTCGAGCAGTACTTC.

This chain links TRBV11-3 with TRBJ2-1, with D uncertain. V lost 5 bases to trimming and J lost 5 bases, with 4 bases between them. CDR1 is SGHNT and CDR2 is YENEEA in the germline V gene. The CDR3 has 11 amino acids. DNA for the CDR3: TGTGCCAGCAGCATGGACAATGAGCAGTTCTTC. Translated: CASSMDNEQFF.

The rearrangement links TRBV6-5 to TRBJ2-2; TRBD1 or TRBD2 may be the D gene (5 bases each). V was shortened by 1 base and J by 0 bases, with 6 bases between the two germline ends. Germline V lookup: CDR1 MNHEY, CDR2 SVGAGI. This CDR3 region has 15 residues. In DNA form, the CDR3 reads TGTGCCAGCAGTTACTTGGGACCGAACACCGGGGAGCTGTTTTTT. Protein product: CASSYLGPNTGELFF.

V gene TRBV11-3 combines with J gene TRBJ2-1; 13 bases are shared with TRBD2. Per the germline V gene, CDR1 is SGHNT and CDR2 is YENEEA. The CDR3 length is 18 residues. The ends lost 7 bases at V and 0 bases at J; junction bases unmatched: 9. The CDR3 region has the DNA TGTGCCAGCACCACGGGACTAGCGGGGAGGGGCTCCTACAATGAGCAGTTCTTC. Translated: CASTTGLAGRGSYNEQFF.

This clone came up once. J is TRBJ2-3 and V is TRBV7-9, with D hard to call. Trimming cost V 5 bases and J 7 bases, with 16 bases left between them. The CDR3 has 14 amino acids. From germline, CDR1 is SEHNR and CDR2 FQNEAQ (reference sequence). The CDR3 reads CASSPRTVTYTQYF. Here the CDR3 DNA reads TGTGCCAGCAGCCCCCGGACCGTAACTTATACGCAGTATTTT.

The chain has TRBV28 and TRBJ2-1; tentative D call: TRBD2 (6 bases). Trimming left V 3 bases short and J 1 base short, with 25 bases between. The germline V gene encodes CDR1 MDHEN and CDR2 SYDVKM. The CDR3 sequence is 20 residues long. The DNA for the CDR3 is TGTGCCAGCAGTTTCCGCGGGATCCTTTGGGGCCTGGAATCCTACAATGAGCAGTTCTTC. Residues: CASSFRGILWGLESYNEQFF.

The chain links TRBV6-5 to TRBJ2-7, with D possibly matching TRBD2 (6 bases). The CDR3 contains 14 residues. Germline V gene sequence: CDR1 MNHEY, CDR2 SVGAGI. The V end lost 6 bases, the J end lost 2 bases, and 14 bases lay between the germline ends. CDR3 residues: CASSEGTFPYEQYF. The CDR3 region has the DNA TGTGCCAGCAGCGAAGGGACTTTTCCCTACGAGCAGTACTTC.

This rearrangement joins TRBV4-3 to TRBJ2-6; TRBD1 aligns across 8 bases. Germline-derived CDR1 and CDR2 are LGHNA and YSLEER. V lost 3 bases to trimming and J lost 0 bases; unmatched junction nucleotides: 13. CDR3 length equals 20 residues. CDR3 loop: CASSQNELTGAYSGANVLTF. The CDR3 coding sequence is TGCGCCAGCAGCCAGAATGAGTTGACAGGGGCATACTCTGGGGCCAACGTCCTGACTTTC.